Reported below is one T cell receptor beta chain. This record belongs to a study of blood T cell repertoires in COVID-19. Study in general: Specimens from acute and convalescent COVID-19 originated in the United States, Italy and Spain. T cells, B-cell-depleted T cells, or PBMCs provided the cDNA or gDNA that served as material.

The V gene's germline CDR1 is SQVTM and CDR2 ANQGSEA. V dropped 1 base and J dropped 2 bases, with 8 bases sitting between them. CDR3 length: 13 residues. Original processing methods: Scientists estimated how many nucleated cells there were by amplifying reference gene primers. Assay: immunoSEQ multiplex PCR; the TCRdb copy retains only in-frame clones and omits some. That table is the source of V, J and clone size, and D and trimming were worked out from the DNA. The sample holds about 230,000 clones, around nine tenths seen once. This clonotype was sampled from a woman aged 60-70 years with acute or convalescent COVID-19. The chain couples TRBV29-1 to TRBJ1-2; perhaps TRBD1 as D (5 bases). Sequencing used peripheral blood. The CDR3 reads CSVEAGSNYGYTF. The CDR3, as DNA: TGCAGCGTTGAAGCAGGGTCAAACTATGGCTACACCTTC.